This entry features one TCR beta chain sequence. Random hexamers served to reverse transcribe roughly 0.5 to 1 ug RNA. MiXCR, applied by TCRdb to the immunoSEQ multiplex PCR reads, yields one record per CDR3 protein. The sample yields roughly 190,000 distinct CDR3 sequences, about 95% seen once. This entry belongs to a study of CD8 T cells in Susac syndrome. Per germline, CDR1 DFQATT and CDR2 SNEGSKA (reference sequence). The CDR3 sequence is 13 residues long. Trimming took 5 bases from V and 7 from J; bases not matched to a gene: 3. The sequencing input was CD8+ T cells from PBMCs. V gene TRBV20-1 combines with J gene TRBJ2-5, with 14 bases aligning to TRBD2. The clonotype was recovered from a human donor with Susac syndrome. Written as DNA, the CDR3 is TGCAGTGCTGAGGGACTAGCGGGGGCGACCCAGTACTTC. This sequence encodes CSAEGLAGATQYF.